This TCR beta chain derives from a study of blood T cells in healthy people across ages. In the case of this clonotype: Its antigen is as yet unknown.

Every donor provided 9.5 to 10 milliliters of peripheral blood. A second about 7 to 12 cycle PCR used barcoded and J-beta primers. Sequencing of every sample gave 3 million or more CDR3-containing paired-end reads. TCRdb itself ran the 5' RACE reads through MiXCR, one entry per CDR3 protein. The data show hundreds of thousands of distinct CDR3 sequences, roughly three fifths seen once. Regarding the study as a whole: Older age coincided with a roughly linear decline in TCR beta diversity per million T cells.

Germline V lookup: CDR1 LGHNA, CDR2 YNFKEQ. The CDR3 has 16 amino acids. Trimming pared 4 bases from V and 2 bases from J, leaving 16 bases between. This TCR was recovered from a man in his forties or fifties in good health. The chain has TRBV4-2 and TRBJ2-3; the D gene could be TRBD1 or TRBD2 (5 bases each). Sequenced: blood. CDR3 coding DNA: TGTGCCAGCAGCCCTTCCGGGGCGACCCACACAGATACGCAGTATTTT. Protein: CASSPSGATHTDTQYF.